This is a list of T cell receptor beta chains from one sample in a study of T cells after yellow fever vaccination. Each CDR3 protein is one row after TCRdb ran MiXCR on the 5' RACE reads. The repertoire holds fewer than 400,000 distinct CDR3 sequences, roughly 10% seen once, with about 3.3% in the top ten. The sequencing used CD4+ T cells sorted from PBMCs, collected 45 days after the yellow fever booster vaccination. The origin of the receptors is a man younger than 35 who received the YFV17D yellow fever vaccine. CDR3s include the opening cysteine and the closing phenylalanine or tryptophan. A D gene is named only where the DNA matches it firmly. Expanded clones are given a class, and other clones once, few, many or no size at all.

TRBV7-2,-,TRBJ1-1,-,TGTGCCAGCAGCTTAGGTCATCGGGGTATCACTGAAGCTTTCTTT,CASSLGHRGITEAFF
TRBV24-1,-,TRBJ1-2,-,TGTGCCACCAGTGATGGCAGCACAGCGAACTATGGCTACACCTTC,CATSDGSTANYGYTF
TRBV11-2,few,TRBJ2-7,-,TGTGCCAGCAGCTTAGGACAGAGTACCTACGAGCAGTACTTC,CASSLGQSTYEQYF
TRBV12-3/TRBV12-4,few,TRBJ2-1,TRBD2,TGTGCCAGCCTTCTAGGGACTAGCAACTACAATGAGCAGTTCTTC,CASLLGTSNYNEQFF
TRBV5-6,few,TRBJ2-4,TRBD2,TGTGCCAGCAGCTTTGGGGGACTAGCGGGGGGCGCGTGGTACTTC,CASSFGGLAGGAWYF
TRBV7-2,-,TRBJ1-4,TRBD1,TGTGCCAGCAGCCGAGTCGGGACAGGGGGTGAAAAACTGTTTTTT,CASSRVGTGGEKLFF
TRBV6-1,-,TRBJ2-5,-,TGTGCCAGCAGCCCGACCGAGTGGGAGACCCAGTACTTC,CASSPTEWETQYF
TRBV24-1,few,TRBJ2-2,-,TGTGCCACCAGTGATTTAAAACGGGGAGTAACCGGGGAGCTGTTTTTT,CATSDLKRGVTGELFF
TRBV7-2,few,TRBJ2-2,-,TGTGCCAGCAGGCTGAGGGGGGATGGTGGGGAGCTGTTTTTT,CASRLRGDGGELFF
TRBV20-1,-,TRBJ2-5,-,TGCAGTGCTTCTGATGCGAGGGAGACCCAGTACTTC,CSASDARETQYF
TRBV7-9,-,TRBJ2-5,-,TGTGCCAATACGGAGGAGTCGGGAGAGACCCAGTACTTC,CANTEESGETQYF
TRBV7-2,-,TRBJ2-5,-,TGTGCCAGCAGCTTAGGACGGGACGTGGAGACCCAGTACTTC,CASSLGRDVETQYF
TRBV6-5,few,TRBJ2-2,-,TGTGCCAGCAGTTTCTGGACAGTTGGGGAGCTGTTTTTT,CASSFWTVGELFF
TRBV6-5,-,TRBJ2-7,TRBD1,TGTGCCAGCAGAAGCGACAGGGGCCTAGGGGAGCAGTACTTC,CASRSDRGLGEQYF
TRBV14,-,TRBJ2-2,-,TGTGCCAGCAGCCCCGGGAGCATTGGGGAGCTGTTTTTT,CASSPGSIGELFF
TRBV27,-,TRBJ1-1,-,TGTGCCAGCAGTTTCCGGGAGATGAACACTGAAGCTTTCTTT,CASSFREMNTEAFF
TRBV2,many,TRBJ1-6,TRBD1,TGTGCCAGCCGGGGACAGGGTGGGAGAACACCCCTCCACTTT,CASRGQGGRTPLHF
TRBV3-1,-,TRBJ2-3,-,TGTGCCAGCAGCCAAGTGGGGACGGCCGAAGATACGCAGTATTTT,CASSQVGTAEDTQYF
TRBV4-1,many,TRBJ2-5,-,TGCGCCAGCAGCCAAATCAAGGGAGAGACCCAGTACTTC,CASSQIKGETQYF
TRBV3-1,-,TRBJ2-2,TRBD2,TGTGCCACAGCGGGAAACACCGGGGAGCTGTTTTTT,CATAGNTGELFF
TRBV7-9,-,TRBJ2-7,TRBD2,TGTGCCCTCCACCGAGCGGGCGGGAGTGAGCAGTACTTC,CALHRAGGSEQYF
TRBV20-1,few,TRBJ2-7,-,TGCAGCCGTCAATTGGGGAGCGAGCAGTACTTC,CSRQLGSEQYF
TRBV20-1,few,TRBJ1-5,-,TGCAGTGCTAGAGGCGGCGGGCCCCAGCATTTT,CSARGGGPQHF
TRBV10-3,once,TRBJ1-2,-,TGTGCCATCAGTGAGCTTATCGGGAATGGCTACACCTTC,CAISELIGNGYTF
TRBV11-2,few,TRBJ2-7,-,TGTGCCAGCAGCCCCCGAGAGGGATTGCGGACCTACGAGCAGTACTTC,CASSPREGLRTYEQYF
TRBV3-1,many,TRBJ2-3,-,TGTGCCAGCAGCCAACTAGTACGTGGAGGACGAAGGCAGTATTTT,CASSQLVRGGRRQYF
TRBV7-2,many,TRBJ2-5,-,TGTGCCAGCAGCTTCTCCGGGGAGACCCAGTACTTC,CASSFSGETQYF
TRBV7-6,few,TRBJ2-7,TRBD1,TGTGCCAGCAGCGGGTGGGACAGGGGCTACGAGCAGTACTTC,CASSGWDRGYEQYF
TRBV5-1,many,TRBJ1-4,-,TGCGCCAGCAGCGGCGGACAGCTTTCTAATGAAAAACTGTTTTTT,CASSGGQLSNEKLFF
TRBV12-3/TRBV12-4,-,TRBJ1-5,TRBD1,TGTGCCAGCAGCCGCCGAGGGGGCAGGAACGGCCATCCCCAGCATTTT,CASSRRGGRNGHPQHF
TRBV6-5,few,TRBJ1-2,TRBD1,TGTGCCAGCAGTCGACGTGACAGGGGGCGTAGCTATGGCTACACCTTC,CASSRRDRGRSYGYTF
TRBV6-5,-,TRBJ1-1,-,TGTGCCAGCAGTTACAACAGACGGAACACTGAAGCTTTCTTT,CASSYNRRNTEAFF
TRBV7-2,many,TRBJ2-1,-,TGTGCCAGCAGCTTAGTGAAGTACAATGAGCAGTTCTTC,CASSLVKYNEQFF
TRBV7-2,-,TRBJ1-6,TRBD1,TGTGCCAGCAACGTAGGGGGCTCTCCGGGTAATTCACCCCTCCACTTT,CASNVGGSPGNSPLHF
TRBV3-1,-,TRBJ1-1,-,TGTGCCAGCAGCCATGTTGGCACTGAAGCTTTCTTT,CASSHVGTEAFF
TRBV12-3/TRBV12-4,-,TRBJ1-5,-,TGTGCCAGCACCAAAGGCGTGAGTCAGCCCCAGCATTTT,CASTKGVSQPQHF
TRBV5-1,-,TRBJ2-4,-,TGCGCCAGCAGCTCACAACCACCTCCGGGTGGGGGAAACATTCAGTACTTC,CASSSQPPPGGGNIQYF
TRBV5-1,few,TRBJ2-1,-,TGCGCCAGCAGCTTGGTGGTTACTTCGGGGGAGCAGTTCTTC,CASSLVVTSGEQFF
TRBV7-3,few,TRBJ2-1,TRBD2,TGTGCCAGCAGCTTAACGGCGGGGGGACTGTTCTTC,CASSLTAGGLFF
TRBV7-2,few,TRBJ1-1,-,TGTGCCAGCAGAATCAAAAACACTGAAGCTTTCTTT,CASRIKNTEAFF
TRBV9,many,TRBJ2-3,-,TGTGCCAGCTCCTCCTCGGGTAGCGCGACAGATACGCAGTATTTT,CASSSSGSATDTQYF
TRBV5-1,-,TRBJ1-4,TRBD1,TGCGCCAGCAGCGGAAAGGACAGGGTTCGAGAAAAACTGTTTTTT,CASSGKDRVREKLFF
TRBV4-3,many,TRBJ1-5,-,TGCGCCAGCAGCCATGCTGTCGGGGTTAGCAATCAGCCCCAGCATTTT,CASSHAVGVSNQPQHF
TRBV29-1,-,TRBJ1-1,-,TGCAGCGTTACACAGGGGAACACTGAAGCTTTCTTT,CSVTQGNTEAFF
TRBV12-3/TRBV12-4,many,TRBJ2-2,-,TGTGCCAGCAGTGTGTCAGTGGGATCCGGGGAGCTGTTTTTT,CASSVSVGSGELFF
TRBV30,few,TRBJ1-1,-,TGTGCCTGGAGTTCAACAGTGAACACTGAAGCTTTCTTT,CAWSSTVNTEAFF
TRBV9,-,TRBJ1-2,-,TGTGCCAGCAGCGTAGAACCGGATGTCTATGGCTACACCTTC,CASSVEPDVYGYTF
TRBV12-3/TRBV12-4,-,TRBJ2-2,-,TGTGCCAGCAGTTTAACCTTAGGGGGCACCGGGGAGCTGTTTTTT,CASSLTLGGTGELFF
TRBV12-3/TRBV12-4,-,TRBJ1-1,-,TGTGCCAGCAGCCGGCGGGGGAACACTGAAGCTTTCTTT,CASSRRGNTEAFF
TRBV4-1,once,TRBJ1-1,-,TGCGCCAGCAGCCAATTGACAGGGAACACTGAAGCTTTCTTT,CASSQLTGNTEAFF
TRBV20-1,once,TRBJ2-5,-,TGCAGTGCTAGTCCCTTAGGGGGGTACCAAGAGACCCAGTACTTC,CSASPLGGYQETQYF
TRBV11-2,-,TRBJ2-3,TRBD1,TGTGCCAGCAGCCTACGACGACCGGGACAGTTTGTAGATACGCAGTATTTT,CASSLRRPGQFVDTQYF
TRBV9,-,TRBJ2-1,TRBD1,TGTGCCAGCAGCGCGACAGGGGATGAGCAGTTCTTC,CASSATGDEQFF
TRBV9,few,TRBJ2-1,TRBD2,TGTGCCAGCGAGGGACTAGACTATGAGCAGTTCTTC,CASEGLDYEQFF
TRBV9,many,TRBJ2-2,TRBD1,TGTGCCAGCAGCGACAACGCGATGAGGGGGCAGGGGGAGCTGTTTTTT,CASSDNAMRGQGELFF
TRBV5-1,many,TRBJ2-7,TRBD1,TGCGCCAGCAGCTTGGCAGTGACAGGGTTCTACGAGCAGTACTTC,CASSLAVTGFYEQYF
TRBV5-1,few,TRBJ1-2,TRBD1,TGCGCCAGCAGCCCCGGGACAGGCGGGGGGTATGGCTACACCTTC,CASSPGTGGGYGYTF